This T cell receptor beta chain was identified during a study of blood T cell repertoires in COVID-19. The method was immunoSEQ multiplex PCR; TCRdb's version includes in-frame clones alone and lacks a portion of them. The data hold 160,000 or so clones, with about nine tenths observed a single time. In germline, CDR1 is WNHNN, CDR2 SYGVQD (reference sequence). V gave up 3 bases and J gave up 1 base; unmatched junction bases: 16. The CDR3 totals 20 residues. V is TRBV10-1 and J is TRBJ2-1, with 9 bases fitting TRBD2. The sequence came from a man in his 60s with active or convalescent COVID-19. The sample consisted of peripheral blood. The CDR3 bases are TGCGCCAGCAGTGATTCCCTTAGAGCGGGAGGATTTGGTTCCTACAATGAGCAGTTCTTC. Its translation: CASSDSLRAGGFGSYNEQFF.